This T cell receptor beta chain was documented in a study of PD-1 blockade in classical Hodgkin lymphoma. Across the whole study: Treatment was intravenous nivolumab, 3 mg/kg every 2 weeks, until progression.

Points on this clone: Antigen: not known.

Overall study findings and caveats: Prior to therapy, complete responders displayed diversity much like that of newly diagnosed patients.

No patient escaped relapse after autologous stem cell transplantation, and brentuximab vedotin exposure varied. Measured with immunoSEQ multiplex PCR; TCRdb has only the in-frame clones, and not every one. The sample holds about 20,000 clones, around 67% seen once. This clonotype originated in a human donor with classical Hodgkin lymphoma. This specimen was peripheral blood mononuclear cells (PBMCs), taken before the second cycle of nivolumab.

The CDR3 reads CASRFEDTQYF. The CDR3 DNA reads TGTGCCAGCAGATTTGAGGATACGCAGTATTTT. The chain uses TRBV6-5 and TRBJ2-3, with D unresolved. The V end lost 6 bases, the J end lost 6 bases, and 7 bases lay between the germline ends. In germline, CDR1 is MNHEY, CDR2 SVGAGI. This CDR3 spans 11 amino acids.